The 20 T cell receptor beta chains reported below all come from one sample, sequenced in a study of response to subunit inactivated influenza vaccine. TCRdb re-analysed the RT-PCR reads in MiXCR, keeping a single row per CDR3 protein. The sample has 800,000 to 1,000,000 distinct CDR3 sequences; approximately 22% are singletons. Source: PBMCs from blood, taken approximately 5 days after vaccination. The receptor source for this set is a man over 45 who received an inactivated influenza vaccine.

This rearrangement joins TRBV27 to TRBJ1-2; 8 bases are a match to TRBD1. V shed 6 bases and J 7 bases; nucleotides not matched to a gene: 4. The germline V gene encodes CDR1 MNHEY and CDR2 SMNVEV (reference sequence). CDR3 size: 12 residues. The CDR3 DNA reads as TGTGCCAGCAGCTCAGGGGGCTTTGGCTACACCTTC. Amino acid sequence: CASSSGGFGYTF.

The chain uses TRBV5-1 and TRBJ2-7, with TRBD1 identical over 7 bases. Per germline, CDR1 SGHRS and CDR2 YFSETQ. The length of the CDR3 is 13 residues. The ends lost 1 base at V and 7 bases at J; junction bases unmatched: 5. DNA for the CDR3: TGCGCCAGCAGCTTGCCCCTGGACAGGGAGCAGTACTTC. This translates into CASSLPLDREQYF.

The chain has TRBV24-1 and TRBJ2-5; no clear D. CDR1 is KGHDR and CDR2 is SFDVKD in the germline V gene. The CDR3 is made up of 14 amino acids. V was pared by 4 bases and J by 9 bases, with 17 bases between. This CDR3 is CATSDPWSQEPQYF. CDR3 nucleotides: TGTGCCACCAGTGACCCCTGGAGCCAGGAGCCCCAGTACTTC.

This clonotype has just a few counts. This rearrangement joins TRBV7-2 to TRBJ2-1, with D perhaps TRBD2 (5 bases). CDR1 SGHTA and CDR2 FQGNSA come from the germline V gene. The V and J ends lost 5 bases and 6 bases respectively, with 14 bases between them. This CDR3 region has 14 residues. CDR3 in amino acids: CASSPQRAPNEQFF. CDR3 sequence (DNA): TGTGCCAGCAGCCCTCAGAGGGCACCCAATGAGCAGTTCTTC.

This clonotype was observed a handful of times. The chain joins TRBV5-6 to TRBJ2-7; TRBD1 aligns across 10 bases. After removal of 4 bases from V and 7 bases from J, the junction contained 14 bases not matched to a gene. Germline V gene data show CDR1 as SGHDT and CDR2 as YYEEEE. The CDR3 loop spans 16 amino acids. CDR3 amino acids: CASSLGQGGPLVEQYF. CDR3 DNA: TGTGCCAGCAGCCTAGGACAGGGGGGACCTTTGGTGGAGCAGTACTTC.

This clonotype was counted only a few times. The chain joins TRBV6-5 to TRBJ1-2, with D unresolved. The CDR3 totals 14 residues. V was pared by 0 bases and J by 5 bases, with 10 bases between. Germline V gives CDR1 MNHEY, CDR2 SVGAGI. DNA of the CDR3: TGTGCCAGCAGTTACTCAAAAGGGCTATATGGCTACACCTTC. This translates into CASSYSKGLYGYTF.

The rearrangement links TRBV7-9 to TRBJ2-7; weak D call: TRBD2 (6 bases). The V end lost 5 bases, the J end lost 7 bases, and 18 bases lay between the germline ends. The germline V gene encodes CDR1 SEHNR and CDR2 FQNEAQ (reference sequence). The CDR3 is 14 residues long. The CDR3 loop is CASSLGTGVEEQYF. In DNA form, the CDR3 reads TGTGCCAGCAGCCTTGGGACTGGAGTCGAGGAGCAGTACTTC.

This clonotype appeared many times. This sequence joins TRBV20-1 and TRBJ2-7; no reliable D call. This CDR3 is built from 11 residues. Trimming pared 7 bases from V and 3 bases from J, leaving 10 bases between. Germline CDR1 DFQATT, CDR2 SNEGSKA (reference sequence). CDR3 DNA sequence: TGCAGTGGAGGCTTTGACTACGAGCAGTACTTC. This sequence encodes CSGGFDYEQYF.

V usage is TRBV6-2 or TRBV6-3 and J usage is TRBJ1-6; no definite D call. V dropped 2 bases and J dropped 10 bases, with 12 bases sitting between them. Germline V gene data show CDR1 as MNHEY and CDR2 as SVGEGT. The CDR3 totals 14 residues. The CDR3 region has the DNA TGTGCCAGCAGTTACCTGGACGGAGCCTCACCCCTCCACTTT. As protein: CASSYLDGASPLHF.

This clonotype was seen a handful of times. This chain links TRBV5-5 with TRBJ2-7, with D perhaps matching TRBD2 (5 bases). CDR3 length equals 15 residues. From germline, CDR1 is SGHKS and CDR2 YYEKEE (reference sequence). Trimming shortened V by 0 bases and J by 6 bases, and 16 bases separated the two germline ends. The CDR3 loop is CASSLVVLRGSEQYF. As DNA, the CDR3 is TGTGCCAGCAGCTTGGTGGTGCTACGAGGGAGCGAGCAGTACTTC.

This clonotype was seen a few times. V is TRBV18 and J is TRBJ2-7, with D possibly called TRBD1 or TRBD2 (5 bases each). CDR3 length: 13 residues. Trimming removed 7 bases from V and 5 bases from J, with 15 bases in between. Germline V lookup: CDR1 KGHSH, CDR2 LQKENI. The CDR3 is CASLAILGDEQYF. The CDR3 bases are TGTGCCAGCTTAGCCATTCTGGGGGACGAGCAGTACTTC.

This clonotype occurred a few times. This rearrangement joins TRBV29-1 to TRBJ2-1; no reliable D call. The germline V gene has CDR1 SQVTM and CDR2 ANQGSEA. Trimming pared 0 bases from V and 10 bases from J, leaving 13 bases between. The CDR3 sequence is 13 residues long. The CDR3 nucleotides read TGCAGCGTTGAAGAGGCCCGACTTAACGAGCAGTTCTTC. Translating it yields CSVEEARLNEQFF.

This clonotype was counted a few times. This sequence joins TRBV20-1 and TRBJ2-7; 10 bases line up with TRBD1. In germline, CDR1 is DFQATT, CDR2 SNEGSKA (reference sequence). CDR3 size: 17 residues. The ends lost 0 bases at V and 4 bases at J; junction bases unmatched: 12. DNA for the CDR3: TGCAGTGCTAGAGATGGCGCTGGACAGGGGGTAGGATACGAGCAGTACTTC. This codes for CSARDGAGQGVGYEQYF.

The chain has TRBV5-1 and TRBJ1-6, with 10 nucleotides matching TRBD1. There are 15 residues in the CDR3. Germline assignment: CDR1 SGHRS and CDR2 YFSETQ. V lost 2 bases and J lost 8; bases outside the gene matches: 4. CDR3 loop: CASSLTGTGDSPLHF. The CDR3 DNA follows: TGCGCCAGCAGCTTAACCGGGACAGGGGATTCACCCCTCCACTTT.

V is TRBV30 and J is TRBJ1-5; D gene uncertain. The CDR3 is 14 residues long. Germline V gives CDR1 GTSNPN, CDR2 SVGIG (reference sequence). V lost 0 bases, J lost 9 bases, and 15 bases lay in between. The CDR3 is CAWSVMGSAGPQHF. The CDR3 nucleotides are TGTGCCTGGAGTGTTATGGGTAGCGCCGGGCCCCAGCATTTT.

The chain links TRBV6-2 or TRBV6-3 to TRBJ2-1, with D perhaps TRBD1 or TRBD2 (5 bases each). V lost 1 base to trimming and J lost 7 bases, with 20 bases between them. The germline V gene has CDR1 MNHEY and CDR2 SVGEGT. The CDR3 consists of 17 residues. CDR3 in DNA: TGTGCCAGCAGTTACTACCCAAACGGGGCAGTTAGGAATGAGCAGTTCTTC. It is translated as CASSYYPNGAVRNEQFF.

This clonotype was observed a handful of times. The rearrangement joins TRBV6-5 to TRBJ2-7, with TRBD2 identical over 9 bases. The CDR3 sequence is 14 residues long. Germline V gene lookup returns CDR1 MNHEY and CDR2 SVGAGI. Trimming took 2 bases from V and 3 from J; bases not matched to a gene: 2. As DNA, the CDR3 is TGTGCCAGCAGTTACGTTAGCGGGAGCTACGAGCAGTACTTC. It is translated as CASSYVSGSYEQYF.

This clonotype was picked up a small number of times. The rearrangement links TRBV15 to TRBJ1-6; D ambiguous. V lost 0 bases and J 10 bases, leaving 7 bases between the germline ends. CDR3 size: 13 residues. Per the germline V gene, CDR1 is LNHNV and CDR2 is YYDKDF (reference sequence). In nucleotides, the CDR3 is TGTGCCACCAGCAGAGATAGGAGGTCACCCCTCCACTTT. Its protein product is CATSRDRRSPLHF.

This chain connects TRBV20-1 to TRBJ1-1; tentatively, D is TRBD1 (6 bases). The CDR3 is 14 residues long. Looked up from germline, CDR1 is DFQATT and CDR2 is SNEGSKA (reference sequence). Trimming removed 0 bases at V and 3 bases at J, with 11 bases between. CDR3 amino acids: CSARDRGRDTEAFF. The DNA of the CDR3 is TGCAGTGCTAGAGATCGGGGGCGGGACACTGAAGCTTTCTTT.

This clonotype has at least ten counts. The chain combines TRBV5-1 with TRBJ2-1, with D perhaps matching TRBD1 or TRBD2 (5 bases each). CDR3 size: 14 residues. V lost 4 bases, J lost 2 bases, and 10 bases lay in between. Germline CDR1 is SGHRS and CDR2 is YFSETQ. For the CDR3, the DNA is TGCGCCAGCAGCCCGCAGGGAGCCTACAATGAGCAGTTCTTC. Its translation is CASSPQGAYNEQFF.